This TCR beta chain was recovered during a study of T cells in Graves' hyperthyroidism and ophthalmopathy. General study results and limits: The authors' 13 V-J model separated ophthalmopathy from stable hyperthyroidism.

Hyperthyroidism had been newly diagnosed in patients aged 18 to 65, and its duration was under 2 months. Diagnosis relied on clinical symptoms, serum thyroxine and TRAb, thyroid ultrasound and orbital computed tomography. TCR beta CDR3 region amplification was performed from RNA transcripts. HTBI primers drove first-round RT-PCR of the TCR CDR3. TCRdb analysed the multiplex PCR reads with MiXCR anew, one entry per CDR3 protein. The sample yields hundreds of thousands of distinct CDR3 sequences, roughly a sixth seen once. Comments on this clonotype: Its antigen remains unknown.

V was cut by 7 bases and J by 0 bases, with 10 bases left in between. This CDR3 region has 13 residues. CDR1 is SQVTM and CDR2 is ANQGSEA in the germline V gene. The sequence derives from a woman between 45 and 60 years old with Graves' hyperthyroidism that later progressed to Graves' ophthalmopathy. Sequenced sample: blood. The rearrangement joins TRBV29-1 to TRBJ1-3; perhaps TRBD1 as D (5 bases). The CDR3 here is CSGQRSSGNTIYF. CDR3 nucleotide sequence: TGCAGCGGACAGCGTAGCTCTGGAAACACCATATATTTT.